Described below is a single T cell receptor beta chain sequence and its context. What it binds is unknown. Sequenced by immunoSEQ multiplex PCR; TCRdb stores in-frame clones only, minus some. The data hold tens of thousands of clones, with roughly 90% observed a single time. The sample belongs to a study of T cell responses to AZD1222 COVID-19 vaccine. The overall study: Pooling was applied to second doses at about 4 or about 12 weeks.

Overall study findings and caveats: Repertoires were obtained solely post-peak T cell response.

This CDR3 contains 15 residues. V lost 5 bases, J lost 0 bases, and 12 bases lay in between. The germline gives CDR1 SGHTA, CDR2 FQGTGA. The specimen comprised peripheral blood, sampled on day 0 of AZD1222 vaccination. The chain employs TRBV7-3 and TRBJ2-3; possible D gene TRBD2, 6 bases. This clonotype was obtained from an adult in good health. The DNA for the CDR3 is TGTGCCAGCAGCAGTGGTCTAGCGAGCACAGATACGCAGTATTTT. It codes for CASSSGLASTDTQYF.